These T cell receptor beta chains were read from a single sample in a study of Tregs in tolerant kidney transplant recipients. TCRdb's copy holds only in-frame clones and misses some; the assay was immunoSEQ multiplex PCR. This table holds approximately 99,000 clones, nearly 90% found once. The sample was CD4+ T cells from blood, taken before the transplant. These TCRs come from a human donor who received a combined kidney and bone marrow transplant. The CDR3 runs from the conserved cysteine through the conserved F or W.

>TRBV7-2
CASSSGGAGYEQYF
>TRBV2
CASGRERGLYEQYF
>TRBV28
CASSLKAGATDTQYF
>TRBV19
CASSSYRGSGETQYF
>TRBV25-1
CASREGARETQYF
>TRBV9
CASSASGTGGNTIYF
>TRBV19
CASSIGQGATYEQYF
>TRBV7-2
CASSLLEPYEQYF
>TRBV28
CASSLGAAWSQPQHF
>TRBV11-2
CASSDHRGGSYNEQFF
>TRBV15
CATSNPGQYEKLFF
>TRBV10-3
CAISESDSSYEQYF
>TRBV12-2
CASRSREAYEQYF
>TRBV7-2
CASSPTSGQETQYF
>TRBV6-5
CASSRTGDGNYGYTF
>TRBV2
CASMGAAGDTQYF
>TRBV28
CASSLYTGGNEQYF
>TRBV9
CASSVEASGNIQYF
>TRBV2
CASSPPTVQETQYF
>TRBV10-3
CAISGFTPGLAGIYSYNEQFF
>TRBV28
CASSTRVSASQETQYF
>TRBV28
CASSLPANYGYTF
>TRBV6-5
CASSRSGRSYEQYF
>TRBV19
CASSTQAQPSYEQYF
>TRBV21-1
CASSTGGSETQYF
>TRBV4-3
CASSQDLRGSYEQYF
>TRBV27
CASSTTRTDTQYF
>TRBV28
CASRTGTSGLYEQYF
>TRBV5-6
CASSLDQGAPQETQYF
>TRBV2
CASSGGLTETQYF
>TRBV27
CASSLEAGRGYGYTF
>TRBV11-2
CASSLDELAKNIQYF
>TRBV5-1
CASSQDRGYEQYF
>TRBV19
CASSPFQGGKNYGYTF
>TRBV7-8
CASSLYGDLNTEAFF
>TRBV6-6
CASSLRTSGIETQYF
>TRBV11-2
CASSFASGGRRETQYF
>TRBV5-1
CASSFDRVNEQFF
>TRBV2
CASSEGMGGKHF
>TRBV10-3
CAIRPGVDGELFF
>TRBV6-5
CASSYKGAGAYEQYF
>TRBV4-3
CASSQSASYEQYF
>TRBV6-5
CASSQAGGPGEQYF
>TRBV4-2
CASSTSGGASDTQYF
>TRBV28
CASSLRNTGAYGYTF
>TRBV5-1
CASSLGPSVGTIQETQYF
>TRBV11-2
CASSLEGLSTEAFF
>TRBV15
CATSRDEVAGGNEQFF
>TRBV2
CASSEGVVFVLEQFF
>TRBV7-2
CASSLQGVSYNEQFF
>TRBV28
CASKQTSLNTEAFF
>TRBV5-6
CASSPGVALGTTNEKLFF
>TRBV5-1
CASSLTSFPTDTQYF